Following are 15 T cell receptor beta chains from one sample sequenced in a study of blood T cells in healthy people across ages. Next came a second PCR, run for 7 to 11 cycles, which used a sample-barcoded 5' primer along with a J-beta primer mix. Each CDR3 protein is one row after TCRdb ran MiXCR on the 5' RACE reads. The data contain about 970,000 distinct CDR3 sequences, roughly 51% of them singletons. Sample: blood. Receptors were obtained from a woman aged 55-70 years in good health.

The chain has TRBV30 and TRBJ1-6; possibly TRBD1 for D (6 bases). V was clipped by 5 bases and J by 8 bases, with 16 bases between them. The CDR3 sequence is 14 residues long. Per the germline V gene, CDR1 is GTSNPN and CDR2 is SVGIG (reference sequence). In DNA, the CDR3 is TGTGCCTGGGACAAGGGGGGGATGGATTCACCCCTCCACTTT. Its translation: CAWDKGGMDSPLHF.

A few counts support this clonotype. V usage is TRBV27 and J usage is TRBJ1-2; perhaps TRBD1 as D (5 bases). The CDR3 is 15 residues long. In germline, CDR1 is MNHEY, CDR2 SMNVEV (reference sequence). Trimming removed 4 bases from V and 5 bases from J, with 17 bases in between. This CDR3 reads CASSSRAGTGYGYTF. CDR3 in DNA: TGTGCCAGCAGTTCCCGGGCAGGGACGGGGTATGGCTACACCTTC.

The J gene is TRBJ2-7, the V gene TRBV3-1; the D gene is possibly TRBD2 (6 bases). There are 15 residues in the CDR3. CDR1 and CDR2 from the germline V gene are LGHDT and YNNKEL (reference sequence). Trimming removed 0 bases from V and 3 bases from J, with 12 bases in between. The CDR3 sequence is CASSQENSGRYEQYF. In DNA form, the CDR3 reads TGTGCCAGCAGCCAAGAGAATAGCGGACGCTACGAGCAGTACTTC.

V and J are TRBV5-1 and TRBJ2-7; 10 positions match TRBD1. Germline V CDR1 and CDR2: SGHRS, YFSETQ. The CDR3 length is 15 residues. Germline trimming cut 4 bases from V and 2 bases from J; bases unmatched to any gene: 6. In nucleotides, the CDR3 is TGCGCCAGCAGCACAAGACAGGGGGCTCCCTACGAGCAGTACTTC. This encodes CASSTRQGAPYEQYF.

In its sample, this clonotype was seen a few times. The chain joins TRBV9 to TRBJ2-6; no clear D gene. This CDR3 has 17 residues. CDR1 and CDR2 (germline): SGDLS, YYNGEE. The V end lost 4 bases, the J end lost 0 bases, and 14 bases lay between the germline ends. The CDR3 is CASSPTRRLSGANVLTF. The CDR3 DNA is TGTGCCAGCAGCCCGACGAGGCGCCTCTCTGGGGCCAACGTCCTGACTTTC.

This chain joins TRBV27 and TRBJ2-2; D unresolved. V gave up 3 bases and J gave up 6 bases, with 8 bases separating them. From germline, CDR1 is MNHEY and CDR2 SMNVEV (reference sequence). The CDR3 spans 13 residues. CDR3 amino acids: CASSFLQAGELFF. The DNA for the CDR3 is TGTGCCAGCAGTTTTCTGCAAGCCGGGGAGCTGTTTTTT.

The gene calls are TRBV20-1 and TRBJ2-3, with no clear D. This CDR3 is 14 amino acids long. With 6 bases removed from V and 0 bases from J, the gap between germline ends came to 13 bases. Germline-derived CDR1 and CDR2 are DFQATT and SNEGSKA (reference sequence). The CDR3 nucleotides are TGCAGTGCAACCGTGGCGGCTAGCACAGATACGCAGTATTTT. Protein: CSATVAASTDTQYF.

This clonotype was counted a few times. The rearrangement links TRBV20-1 to TRBJ2-1, with 8 bases fitting TRBD2. The CDR3 length is 15 residues. The trim removed 0 bases at V and 2 bases at J, leaving 3 bases unmatched. From germline, CDR1 is DFQATT and CDR2 SNEGSKA (reference sequence). Here the CDR3 DNA reads TGCAGTGCTAGAGATTCAGCGGGAGCCTACAATGAGCAGTTCTTC. Protein sequence: CSARDSAGAYNEQFF.

This clonotype has just a few counts. This chain joins TRBV6-6 and TRBJ1-6; D uncertain. The CDR3 loop spans 15 amino acids. The germline CDR1 and CDR2 sequences are MNHNY and SVGAGI (reference sequence). The V end lost 2 bases, the J end lost 8 bases, and 13 bases lay between the germline ends. In nucleotides, the CDR3 is TGTGCCAGCAGTTACGCCCCTCGTATGGATTCACCCCTCCACTTT. This sequence encodes CASSYAPRMDSPLHF.

The CDR3 DNA reads as TGTGCCGCGGGCAGTGAAAAACTGTTTTTT. Encoded protein: CAAGSEKLFF. J is TRBJ1-4 and V is TRBV7-9; no clear D. The V gene lost 11 bases and the J gene lost 7 bases, with 8 bases spanning the gap. Germline V CDR1 and CDR2: SEHNR, FQNEAQ (reference sequence). The CDR3 contains 10 residues. The variable domain in full, completed from reference TRBV7-9 and TRBJ1-4, reads DTGVSQNPRHKITKRGQNVTFRCDPISEHNRLYWYRQTLGQGPEFLTYFQNEAQLEKSRLLSDRFSAERPKGSFSTLEIQRTEQGDSAMYLCAAGSEKLFFGSGTQLSVL.

The rearrangement links TRBV6-5 to TRBJ2-1; the D is unclear. Trimming removed 5 bases at V and 6 bases at J, with 11 bases between. The CDR3 extends over 13 amino acids. Germline V gene data show CDR1 as MNHEY and CDR2 as SVGAGI. This chain's CDR3 is CASSRYVSNEQFF. The CDR3 nucleotides are TGTGCCAGCAGTCGGTACGTGAGCAATGAGCAGTTCTTC.

The chain recombines TRBV18 with TRBJ1-4; 8 positions agree with TRBD1. V trimming: 5 bases; J trimming: 6 bases; junction bases outside the gene matches: 5. The CDR3 loop spans 14 amino acids. Germline V gives CDR1 KGHSH, CDR2 LQKENI. CDR3 DNA sequence: TGTGCCAGCTCAGCCGGACAGGGTCATGAAAAACTGTTTTTT. This translates into CASSAGQGHEKLFF.

CDR3 sequence: CASSVLEGNEQFF. In nucleotides, the CDR3 is TGTGCCAGCAGCGTACTCGAGGGCAATGAGCAGTTCTTC. The rearrangement joins TRBV2 to TRBJ2-1; the D gene is possibly TRBD2 (5 bases). Looked up from germline, CDR1 is SNHLY and CDR2 is FYNNEI. V was pared by 6 bases and J by 6 bases, with 12 bases between. The CDR3 length is 13 residues.

The V gene is TRBV10-1, the J gene TRBJ2-7; 10 positions match TRBD2. Germline CDR1 WNHNN, CDR2 SYGVQD (reference sequence). The CDR3 spans 16 residues. J lost 9 bases, V lost 2 bases, and 13 bases had no gene match. CDR3 nucleotides: TGCGCCAGCAGTGAGCGAAGGTCTAGCGGGAGATCTCGGCAGTACTTC. It translates to CASSERRSSGRSRQYF.

A few counts support this clonotype. This chain connects TRBV2 to TRBJ2-7; D not certain. V shed 7 bases and J shed 4 bases, with 8 bases lying between them. The CDR3 contains 11 residues. Germline CDR1 is SNHLY and CDR2 is FYNNEI. DNA for the CDR3: TGTGCCAGCATTGGCGGATACGAGCAGTACTTC. This translates into CASIGGYEQYF.